Described below is a single TCR beta chain sequence and its context. Its antigen is not known. The V gene end was trimmed by 5 bases and the J gene end by 6 bases; junction bases not matched to a gene: 7. The CDR3 is 13 amino acids. CDR1 SQVTM and CDR2 ANQGSEA come from the germline V gene. PCR amplification relied on 60 Vbeta primers (plus 13 Jbeta primers). Sequencing was performed with immunoSEQ multiplex PCR; in TCRdb, only in-frame clones are kept and a portion is missing. The sample yields roughly 160,000 clones, approximately 79% seen once. This record comes from a study of cytomegalovirus exposure and HLA in healthy donors. Study results and limitations: A missense DCLRE1C variant was associated with V- and J-gene trimming of TCR beta chains in a later analysis, and an independent cohort replicated the association.

Sequences were obtained from PBMCs. The rearrangement uses TRBV29-1 and TRBJ2-1; 7 nucleotides line up with TRBD2. The sequence derives from a man aged 35 to 55 in good health and CMV-seronegative. CDR3: CSVRRGLSNEQFF. DNA of the CDR3: TGCAGCGTTAGGCGGGGGTTAAGCAATGAGCAGTTCTTC.